One sample yielded the 17 T cell receptor beta chains listed below, sequenced in a study of CD8 T cells in ankylosing spondylitis. TCRdb re-called the 5' RACE reads through MiXCR, storing one row per CDR3 protein. This repertoire shows some 130,000 distinct CDR3 sequences, 12% to 15% found once; its top ten account for almost 3%. The sample taken for sequencing was blood, either unsorted or a sorted T cell fraction (not recorded which). These receptors were taken from a female donor with ankylosing spondylitis or in good health (not recorded which).

In this sample, this clonotype turned up many times. The chain carries TRBV4-2 and TRBJ1-5, with 7 bases aligning to TRBD1. CDR3 length: 15 amino acids. J was trimmed by 7 bases and V by 2 bases; bases with no gene match: 8. Germline-derived CDR1 and CDR2 are LGHNA and YNFKEQ. CDR3 coding DNA: TGTGCCAGCAGCCAACAGACAGGGATCGGGCAGCCCCAGCATTTT. It is translated as CASSQQTGIGQPQHF.

V usage is TRBV12-3 or TRBV12-4 and J usage is TRBJ1-6; D is undetermined. The V end lost 5 bases, the J end lost 9 bases, and 11 bases lay between the germline ends. The CDR3 sequence is 13 residues long. CDR3 sequence: CASSPTATSPLHF. The DNA for the CDR3 is TGTGCCAGCAGTCCTACAGCAACTTCACCCCTCCACTTT.

This clonotype has a count of ten or more. The chain recombines TRBV5-1 with TRBJ2-2; no firm D call. Trimming cost V 7 bases and J 7 bases, with 23 bases left between them. This CDR3 is 16 amino acids long. CDR1 and CDR2 from the germline V gene are SGHRS and YFSETQ. In nucleotides, the CDR3 is TGCGCCAGCGTCTCAACTGACACGCACCCCGTCGGGGAGCTGTTTTTT. This gives the protein CASVSTDTHPVGELFF.

As for this clonotype: This may be a read error: a much more frequent sequence differs by one nucleotide. The chain joins TRBV12-3 or TRBV12-4 to TRBJ2-3; 9 bases match TRBD2. The CDR3 length is 15 residues. Here the CDR3 reads CTSRIAGASTDTQYF. The CDR3 nucleotides read TGTACCAGCAGAATAGCGGGGGCCAGCACAGATACGCAGTATTTT.

This clonotype occurred a few times. The gene calls are TRBV2 and TRBJ2-5; 9 nucleotides agree with TRBD2. Looked up from germline, CDR1 is SNHLY and CDR2 is FYNNEI. After removal of 4 bases from V and 5 bases from J, the junction contained 5 bases not matched to a gene. The length of the CDR3 is 14 residues. The CDR3 loop is CASSASGIKETQYF. The CDR3 DNA sequence: TGTGCCAGCAGTGCTAGCGGGATAAAGGAGACCCAGTACTTC. Full variable domain (missing parts from reference TRBV2 and TRBJ2-5): EPEVTQTPSHQVTQMGQEVILRCVPISNHLYFYWYRQILGQKVEFLVSFYNNEISEKSEIFDDQFSVERPDGSNFTLKIRSTKLEDSAMYFCASSASGIKETQYFGPGTRLLVL.

This clonotype was detected ten times or more. V and J are TRBV5-1 and TRBJ2-7; 11 nucleotides line up with TRBD2. The V segment lost 7 bases and the J segment 2 bases; nucleotides outside the gene matches: 11. CDR1 and CDR2 (germline): SGHRS, YFSETQ. The length of the CDR3 is 16 residues. The CDR3 protein is CASGLTGTSGTYEQYF. In DNA form, the CDR3 reads TGCGCCAGCGGATTAACCGGGACTAGCGGCACCTACGAGCAGTACTTC.

Here the CDR3 DNA reads TGCGCCAGCAGCTTGGCGGGCAGCAGCTCCTACAATGAGCAGTTCTTC. This encodes CASSLAGSSSYNEQFF. This chain connects TRBV5-1 to TRBJ2-1; D remains ambiguous. Germline V gene lookup returns CDR1 SGHRS and CDR2 YFSETQ. This CDR3 region has 16 residues. V shed 0 bases and J shed 0 bases, with 10 bases lying between them.

This clonotype turned up a few times. This chain joins TRBV5-1 and TRBJ2-3; a weak D match, TRBD1 (6 bases). Between the trimmed V and J ends, which lost 0 bases and 4 bases, there was a span of 18 bases. In germline, CDR1 is SGHRS, CDR2 YFSETQ. The CDR3 is 17 amino acids. The CDR3 DNA reads as TGCGCCAGCAGCTTGGAATCCGGCGGCAGGGGACCAGATACGCAGTATTTT. Amino acid sequence: CASSLESGGRGPDTQYF.

For this clonotype: This may come from a read error, since a much larger clone is one base off. The chain couples TRBV7-9 to TRBJ2-7; 12 bases align to TRBD1. CDR1 is SEHNR, CDR2 FQNEAQ, per germline (reference sequence). CDR3 size: 14 residues. For the CDR3, the DNA is TGTGCCAGCAGCCCGGGGACAGGGGGCGGCGAGCAGCACTTC. This gives the protein CASSPGTGGGEQHF.

This chain joins TRBV5-1 and TRBJ2-1; D is unclear. V lost 2 bases to trimming and J lost 4 bases, with 19 bases between them. Germline CDR1 is SGHRS and CDR2 is YFSETQ. There are 17 residues in the CDR3. The CDR3 region is CASSLAPGPTPYNEQFF. In DNA form, the CDR3 reads TGCGCCAGCAGCTTAGCACCGGGCCCCACCCCTTACAATGAGCAGTTCTTC.

The CDR3 here is CASKGSSRRYGYTF. The CDR3 coding sequence is TGTGCCAGTAAGGGTTCCAGTAGGAGATATGGCTACACCTTC. The chain couples TRBV19 to TRBJ1-2; D not resolved. The ends were cut back, 7 bases at V and 5 bases at J, with 17 bases in the middle. The length of the CDR3 is 14 residues. Germline loops: CDR1 LNHDA, CDR2 SQIVND (reference sequence).

In its sample, this clonotype was seen many times. This chain uses TRBV5-1 with TRBJ1-5; D may be TRBD1 (5 bases). CDR3 length equals 15 residues. Trimming pared 2 bases from V and 2 bases from J, leaving 11 bases between. Germline loops: CDR1 SGHRS, CDR2 YFSETQ. The CDR3 DNA reads TGCGCCAGCAGCTTAGTAGGGGATGGCAATCAGCCCCAGCATTTT. Its protein product is CASSLVGDGNQPQHF. Looking up the rest from reference TRBV5-1 and TRBJ1-5 gives the full variable domain: KAGVTQTPRYLIKTRGQQVTLSCSPISGHRSVSWYQQTPGQGLQFLFEYFSETQRNKGNFPGRFSGRQFSNSRSEMNVSTLELGDSALYLCASSLVGDGNQPQHFGDGTRLSIL.

With regard to this clonotype: The final CDR3 position lacks the conserved phenylalanine or tryptophan, pointing to a likely read error. J is TRBJ2-4 and V is TRBV20-1; the D gene is possibly TRBD2 (6 bases). The CDR3 has 17 residues. With 3 bases removed from V and 0 bases from J, the gap between germline ends came to 18 bases. Germline-derived CDR1 and CDR2 are DFQATT and SNEGSKA (reference sequence). The CDR3: CSARGGTGIKAKNIQYL. The CDR3 DNA reads TGCAGTGCTAGGGGGGGTACCGGGATCAAAGCCAAAAACATTCAGTACTTA.

This clonotype appeared a few times. The rearrangement joins TRBV29-1 to TRBJ2-3; 7 positions match TRBD2. Germline V lookup: CDR1 SQVTM, CDR2 ANQGSEA. The CDR3 contains 14 residues. V shed 7 bases, J shed 6 bases, and the junction held 13 bases outside the gene matches. This CDR3 reads CSAPVAGVGDTQYF. The CDR3 DNA sequence: TGCAGCGCTCCCGTCGCGGGAGTGGGCGATACGCAGTATTTT.

This clonotype was seen ten or more times. The rearrangement joins TRBV20-1 to TRBJ2-3; maybe TRBD2 (5 bases). The CDR3 is 12 amino acids. Trimming took 3 bases from V and 2 from J, leaving 6 bases between them. Germline loops: CDR1 DFQATT, CDR2 SNEGSKA (reference sequence). This CDR3 reads CSASGITDTQYF. CDR3 DNA sequence: TGCAGTGCTAGCGGGATCACAGATACGCAGTATTTT.

This clonotype was seen ten or more times. The chain combines TRBV5-1 with TRBJ2-3, with D perhaps matching TRBD1 (6 bases). V lost 3 bases, J lost 5 bases, and 13 bases lay in between. The CDR3 covers 14 residues. Germline V gene data show CDR1 as SGHRS and CDR2 as YFSETQ. The CDR3 DNA is TGCGCCAGCAGCTCACAGGGAATTGGAGATACGCAGTATTTT. This gives the protein CASSSQGIGDTQYF.

The rearrangement links TRBV30 to TRBJ1-1, with no clear D. Trimming took off 0 bases at V and 1 base at J, with 6 bases between the two ends. The CDR3 loop spans 13 amino acids. CDR1 is GTSNPN and CDR2 is SVGIG in the germline V gene (reference sequence). The CDR3 region is CAWSVRGNTEAFF. The DNA of the CDR3 is TGTGCCTGGAGTGTGCGGGGGAACACTGAAGCTTTCTTT.